This T cell receptor (beta chain) was sequenced for a study of human T cells and chemical hapten exposure. Time point noted: patch test 1, 2 weeks after DPC sensitization. Treatment here: therapeutic diphenylcyclopropenone sensitization with weekly scalp DPC. Looked up from germline, CDR1 is SGHTA and CDR2 is FQGNSA. V lost 0 bases and J lost 4, with 8 bases in between. The CDR3 runs to 14 residues. MiXCR was run by TCRdb on the RACE reads, yielding one entry per CDR3 protein. The sample lists some 190,000 distinct CDR3 sequences; approximately 20% were seen once. The source is a woman between 45 and 65 years old with alopecia areata. Some clones in this sample may be carry-over from other donors' samples. This chain links TRBV7-2 with TRBJ2-3; tentative D call: TRBD2 (6 bases). Sequenced material: whole blood, taken in connection with sensitization to the hapten diphenylcyclopropenone (DPC). The CDR3 DNA sequence: TGTGCCAGCAGCTTAGCGACTAGATCAGATACGCAGTATTTT. It specifies CASSLATRSDTQYF.